A selection of T cell receptor beta chains follows, all from one sample in a study of post-analysis software for immune sequencing data. TCRdb passed the PCR reads through MiXCR, listing each CDR3 protein once. Among some 240,000 distinct CDR3 sequences, just over 35% were seen once, and the ten largest hold around 5.2%. The sequencing sample was made of blood. The receptors originated from a girl aged 5-17 years with multiple sclerosis. Both conserved end residues are part of each CDR3. Each record gives: clone size, J gene, V gene, D gene, CDR3 DNA, CDR3 protein. The D gene is left open where the match is weak. Clone size is stated in some rows and not others, as once, few, many or a class when expanded.

abundance: many; j_gene: TRBJ2-1; v_gene: TRBV24-1; d_gene: TRBD2; CDR3nt: TGTGCCACCAGTGAGCGGGGACTAGCAGATGAGCAGTTCTTC; CDR3aa: CATSERGLADEQFF
abundance: few; j_gene: TRBJ2-2; v_gene: TRBV4-2; d_gene: NA; CDR3nt: TGTGCCAGCAGCCAGGACCGGGCGGGCAACACCGGGGAGCTGTTTTTT; CDR3aa: CASSQDRAGNTGELFF
abundance: many; j_gene: TRBJ1-1; v_gene: TRBV5-1; d_gene: NA; CDR3nt: TGCGCCAGCAGCTCGCTGGGCAGGGGTGACACTGAAGCTTTCTTT; CDR3aa: CASSSLGRGDTEAFF
abundance: many; j_gene: TRBJ2-1; v_gene: TRBV29-1; d_gene: TRBD2; CDR3nt: TGCAGCGCTGAGGTAGCGGGAGGGCCCAATGAGCAGTTCTTC; CDR3aa: CSAEVAGGPNEQFF
abundance: many; j_gene: TRBJ1-6; v_gene: TRBV12-3/TRBV12-4; d_gene: NA; CDR3nt: TGTGCCAGCGCCCACCGAGGGGCTCGGGGTTCACCCCTCCACTTT; CDR3aa: CASAHRGARGSPLHF
abundance: many; j_gene: TRBJ2-7; v_gene: TRBV21-1; d_gene: NA; CDR3nt: TGTGCCAGCAGCTCCCGCTACGAGCAGTACTTC; CDR3aa: CASSSRYEQYF
abundance: many; j_gene: TRBJ2-1; v_gene: TRBV24-1; d_gene: TRBD2; CDR3nt: TGTGCCACCAGTGATTTACGGACTAGCGTGAGCTCCTACAATGAGCAGTTCTTC; CDR3aa: CATSDLRTSVSSYNEQFF
abundance: NA; j_gene: TRBJ2-7; v_gene: TRBV5-1; d_gene: NA; CDR3nt: TGCGCCAGCAGCTTGGTGACGGGGAAGGGCAACGAGCAGTACTTC; CDR3aa: CASSLVTGKGNEQYF
abundance: many; j_gene: TRBJ1-2; v_gene: TRBV10-3; d_gene: NA; CDR3nt: TGTGCCATCAAGGGGTCGGTCTATGGCTACACCTTC; CDR3aa: CAIKGSVYGYTF
abundance: NA; j_gene: TRBJ2-1; v_gene: TRBV20-1; d_gene: TRBD2; CDR3nt: TGCAGTGCTCCTTCCCCTAGGCGGGAGTCTTTGTACAATGAGCAGTTCTTC; CDR3aa: CSAPSPRRESLYNEQFF
abundance: NA; j_gene: TRBJ1-1; v_gene: TRBV3-1; d_gene: NA; CDR3nt: TGTGCCAGCAGCCAAAGGGAGATTCCAGCCATGAACACTGAAGCTTTCTTT; CDR3aa: CASSQREIPAMNTEAFF
abundance: once; j_gene: TRBJ2-7; v_gene: TRBV20-1; d_gene: TRBD2; CDR3nt: TGCAGTGCTAGCCTGACTAGCGGATACGAGCAGTACTTC; CDR3aa: CSASLTSGYEQYF
abundance: NA; j_gene: TRBJ2-3; v_gene: TRBV5-1; d_gene: NA; CDR3nt: TGCGCCAGCAGTCCCGGGACTCCTTCTACTACGCAGTATTTT; CDR3aa: CASSPGTPSTTQYF
abundance: NA; j_gene: TRBJ2-1; v_gene: TRBV20-1; d_gene: NA; CDR3nt: TGCAGTGCTACAACGCCAACGGAGAATGAGCAGTTCTTC; CDR3aa: CSATTPTENEQFF
abundance: NA; j_gene: TRBJ1-1; v_gene: TRBV6-1; d_gene: NA; CDR3nt: TGTGCCAGCAGACATCTCCAGAACACTGAAGCTTTCTTT; CDR3aa: CASRHLQNTEAFF
abundance: few; j_gene: TRBJ2-1; v_gene: TRBV20-1; d_gene: NA; CDR3nt: TGCAGTGCTATTGGGATCAATGAGCAGTTCTTC; CDR3aa: CSAIGINEQFF
abundance: NA; j_gene: TRBJ2-3; v_gene: TRBV7-9; d_gene: TRBD2; CDR3nt: TGTGCCAGCAGCTTGGCTTCGGGGGGGCTTGAGGCAGATACGCAGTATTTT; CDR3aa: CASSLASGGLEADTQYF
abundance: NA; j_gene: TRBJ2-1; v_gene: TRBV12-3/TRBV12-4; d_gene: TRBD2; CDR3nt: TGTGCCAGCAGTTCCTTTAGCGGGGGAACCTCGGAAGAGTTCTTC; CDR3aa: CASSSFSGGTSEEFF
abundance: many; j_gene: TRBJ1-1; v_gene: TRBV18; d_gene: NA; CDR3nt: TGTGCCAGCTCACCCCGCTTCGGGGAAAACCCGAACACTGAAGCTTTCTTT; CDR3aa: CASSPRFGENPNTEAFF
abundance: NA; j_gene: TRBJ2-6; v_gene: TRBV3-1; d_gene: NA; CDR3nt: TGTGCCAGCAGCCAGGCCCGGACAGCCGGGGATAGCTCTGGGGCCAACGTCCTGACTTTC; CDR3aa: CASSQARTAGDSSGANVLTF
abundance: few; j_gene: TRBJ2-5; v_gene: TRBV10-3; d_gene: TRBD2; CDR3nt: TGTGCCATCAGTGGGACTAGCGGGAGGCCGTTGCATGAGCAGTACTTC; CDR3aa: CAISGTSGRPLHEQYF
abundance: NA; j_gene: TRBJ2-5; v_gene: TRBV7-2; d_gene: NA; CDR3nt: TGTGCCAGCAGCTTATTATTCGGGACCCAGTACTTC; CDR3aa: CASSLLFGTQYF
abundance: NA; j_gene: TRBJ2-1; v_gene: TRBV7-9; d_gene: TRBD2; CDR3nt: TGTGCCAGCAGCCCCAAGGGCGGGAGTGCCTACAATGAGCAGTTCTTC; CDR3aa: CASSPKGGSAYNEQFF
abundance: many; j_gene: TRBJ1-5; v_gene: TRBV7-9; d_gene: TRBD1; CDR3nt: TGTGCCAGCAGCCTCGACAGGGGCGATCGGCAGCCCCAGCATTTT; CDR3aa: CASSLDRGDRQPQHF
abundance: few; j_gene: TRBJ1-1; v_gene: TRBV29-1; d_gene: NA; CDR3nt: TGCAGCGTTCCCCCCTACAGGTCTAACACTGAAGCTTTCTTT; CDR3aa: CSVPPYRSNTEAFF
abundance: many; j_gene: TRBJ2-1; v_gene: TRBV5-1; d_gene: TRBD2; CDR3nt: TGCGCCAGCAGCTTGGGACTAGCGGGGGGATCCTACAATGAGCAGTTCTTC; CDR3aa: CASSLGLAGGSYNEQFF
abundance: many; j_gene: TRBJ2-3; v_gene: TRBV20-1; d_gene: TRBD2; CDR3nt: TGCAGTGCTAGAGATCGGGCTAGCGGGAACACAGATACGCAGTATTTT; CDR3aa: CSARDRASGNTDTQYF
abundance: NA; j_gene: TRBJ2-7; v_gene: TRBV12-2; d_gene: NA; CDR3nt: TGTGCAAGTCGCTTAGCCCGGTCTATTTGGAACCTGGTAATGGCCTACGAGCAGTACTTC; CDR3aa: CASRLARSIWNLVMAYEQYF
abundance: NA; j_gene: TRBJ1-2; v_gene: TRBV6-5; d_gene: NA; CDR3nt: TGTGCCAGCAGTTACTCGAAGGGCGCTGGCTACACCTTC; CDR3aa: CASSYSKGAGYTF
abundance: many; j_gene: TRBJ2-3; v_gene: TRBV20-1; d_gene: NA; CDR3nt: TGCAGTGCTGCCCCGGGGTCTAGCACAGATACGCAGTATTTT; CDR3aa: CSAAPGSSTDTQYF
abundance: many; j_gene: TRBJ1-1; v_gene: TRBV7-2; d_gene: NA; CDR3nt: TGTGCCAGCAGCTCCGTGAGACCCGGGACTGAAGCTTTCTTT; CDR3aa: CASSSVRPGTEAFF
abundance: many; j_gene: TRBJ1-4; v_gene: TRBV7-2; d_gene: NA; CDR3nt: TGTGCCAGCAGCCGGGGTGCAACTAATGAAAAACTGTTTTTT; CDR3aa: CASSRGATNEKLFF
abundance: NA; j_gene: TRBJ1-1; v_gene: TRBV29-1; d_gene: NA; CDR3nt: TGCAGCGTTGGTGACACTGAAGCTTTCTTT; CDR3aa: CSVGDTEAFF
abundance: NA; j_gene: TRBJ2-7; v_gene: TRBV7-2; d_gene: NA; CDR3nt: TGTGCCAGCAGCTTAGTGAAGGGGACGATCGAGCAGTACTTC; CDR3aa: CASSLVKGTIEQYF
abundance: many; j_gene: TRBJ2-7; v_gene: TRBV7-8; d_gene: TRBD2; CDR3nt: TGTGCCAGCAGCCTTCAAGCGGGAGGGACAATCTCCTACGAGCAGTACTTC; CDR3aa: CASSLQAGGTISYEQYF
abundance: NA; j_gene: TRBJ1-2; v_gene: TRBV18; d_gene: TRBD1; CDR3nt: TGTGCCAGCTCTGTGGGACAGGCCAAGAACTATGGCTACACCTTC; CDR3aa: CASSVGQAKNYGYTF
abundance: many; j_gene: TRBJ2-5; v_gene: TRBV20-1; d_gene: NA; CDR3nt: TGCAGTGCGCCGGGTGGCCAGCAAGAGACCCAGTACTTC; CDR3aa: CSAPGGQQETQYF
abundance: many; j_gene: TRBJ2-1; v_gene: TRBV20-1; d_gene: TRBD2; CDR3nt: TGCAGTGTAAATGTGCGGGGGGCCAGCTCCTACAATGAGCAGTTCTTC; CDR3aa: CSVNVRGASSYNEQFF
abundance: many; j_gene: TRBJ2-4; v_gene: TRBV6-5; d_gene: TRBD1; CDR3nt: TGTGCCAGCAGCTCCAAACAGGGGCTAGCCAAAAACATTCAGTACTTC; CDR3aa: CASSSKQGLAKNIQYF
abundance: NA; j_gene: TRBJ1-2; v_gene: TRBV4-1; d_gene: NA; CDR3nt: TGCGCCAGCAGCCAAGAATCCTTGGACCGAGTCTATGGCTACACCTTC; CDR3aa: CASSQESLDRVYGYTF
abundance: many; j_gene: TRBJ2-6; v_gene: TRBV20-1; d_gene: NA; CDR3nt: TGCAGTGCTAGAGGACGGTTAACGGGACCGGCCACTGGGGCCAACGTCCTGACTTTC; CDR3aa: CSARGRLTGPATGANVLTF
abundance: many; j_gene: TRBJ1-1; v_gene: TRBV12-3/TRBV12-4; d_gene: NA; CDR3nt: TGTGCCAGCAGTCGCTCGACAGGACTTAACACTGAAGCTTTCTTT; CDR3aa: CASSRSTGLNTEAFF
abundance: many; j_gene: TRBJ1-5; v_gene: TRBV4-2; d_gene: NA; CDR3nt: TGTGCCAGCAGCACCTCTCTGGATCAGCCCCAGCATTTT; CDR3aa: CASSTSLDQPQHF
abundance: NA; j_gene: TRBJ1-6; v_gene: TRBV6-6; d_gene: TRBD1; CDR3nt: TGTGCCAGCAGTCCCACCGGGACAGTATATAATTCACCCCTCCACTTT; CDR3aa: CASSPTGTVYNSPLHF
abundance: many; j_gene: TRBJ2-5; v_gene: TRBV12-3/TRBV12-4; d_gene: NA; CDR3nt: TGTGCCAGCAGGATACAGGGAAGAGATACCCAGTACTTC; CDR3aa: CASRIQGRDTQYF
abundance: few; j_gene: TRBJ1-2; v_gene: TRBV12-3/TRBV12-4; d_gene: NA; CDR3nt: TGTGCCAGCAGCTGGGGGAGACAGGCGGATGGCTACACCTTC; CDR3aa: CASSWGRQADGYTF
abundance: NA; j_gene: TRBJ2-7; v_gene: TRBV6-2/TRBV6-3; d_gene: NA; CDR3nt: TGTGCCAGCTCACCACCGAGCAGGGGCCCTTACGAGCAGTACTTC; CDR3aa: CASSPPSRGPYEQYF
abundance: many; j_gene: TRBJ1-2; v_gene: TRBV24-1; d_gene: NA; CDR3nt: TGTGCCACCAGTGGACAGGACTATCCCTATGGCTACACCTTC; CDR3aa: CATSGQDYPYGYTF
abundance: many; j_gene: TRBJ2-1; v_gene: TRBV7-9; d_gene: NA; CDR3nt: TGTGCCAGCAGCTTATCCGGGACTCTTGGCAATGAGCAGTTCTTC; CDR3aa: CASSLSGTLGNEQFF
abundance: NA; j_gene: TRBJ1-1; v_gene: TRBV7-2; d_gene: TRBD1; CDR3nt: TGTGCCAGCAGCGTCTCCAGGGGGCCCACTGAAGCTTTCTTT; CDR3aa: CASSVSRGPTEAFF
abundance: NA; j_gene: TRBJ2-5; v_gene: TRBV20-1; d_gene: NA; CDR3nt: TGCAGTGCTACCCTCGAAGAAGAGACCCAGTACTTC; CDR3aa: CSATLEEETQYF
abundance: NA; j_gene: TRBJ2-5; v_gene: TRBV28; d_gene: NA; CDR3nt: TGTGCCAGCAGTTTGCCCACTCCTCAAGAGACCCAGTACTTC; CDR3aa: CASSLPTPQETQYF
abundance: many; j_gene: TRBJ2-3; v_gene: TRBV7-9; d_gene: NA; CDR3nt: TGTGCCAGCAGCTCGACCAGGACAGAGACCACAGATACGCAGTATTTT; CDR3aa: CASSSTRTETTDTQYF
abundance: many; j_gene: TRBJ1-2; v_gene: TRBV6-1; d_gene: TRBD1; CDR3nt: TGTGCCAGCAGTTTGACAGGGGTGGCCTCCTATGGCTACACCTTC; CDR3aa: CASSLTGVASYGYTF
abundance: many; j_gene: TRBJ2-1; v_gene: TRBV4-1; d_gene: TRBD2; CDR3nt: TGCGCCAGCAGCCAAGATAGGCTAGCGGGTAATGAGCAGTTCTTC; CDR3aa: CASSQDRLAGNEQFF
abundance: NA; j_gene: TRBJ2-3; v_gene: TRBV11-2; d_gene: TRBD2; CDR3nt: TGTGCCAGCAGCAAGACTAGCGGGGGGCCTTTACGCACAGATACGCAGTATTTT; CDR3aa: CASSKTSGGPLRTDTQYF
abundance: NA; j_gene: TRBJ1-1; v_gene: TRBV5-1; d_gene: NA; CDR3nt: TGCGCCAGCAGCCTGGAGGTGGGCACTGAAGCTTTCTTT; CDR3aa: CASSLEVGTEAFF
abundance: NA; j_gene: TRBJ1-1; v_gene: TRBV27; d_gene: TRBD1; CDR3nt: TGTGCCAGCAGACCCCGTATGACAGGGGTTCAGAACACTGAAGCTTTCTTT; CDR3aa: CASRPRMTGVQNTEAFF
abundance: many; j_gene: TRBJ2-3; v_gene: TRBV3-1; d_gene: NA; CDR3nt: TGTGCCAGCAGCCAAGCGGACCCCGATACGCAGTATTTT; CDR3aa: CASSQADPDTQYF